A selection of T cell receptor beta chains follows, all from one sample in a study of regulatory T cells in long-lasting Graves disease. TCRdb re-called the multiplex PCR reads through MiXCR, storing one row per CDR3 protein. Of under 300,000 distinct CDR3 sequences listed, 20% to 25% are singletons. The sample here was peripheral blood mononuclear cells (PBMCs), taken at new diagnosis, from a patient treated with antithyroid drugs. These TCRs come from a female donor with Graves disease. The CDR3 runs from the conserved cysteine through the conserved F or W. The order of the fields is J gene, D gene, clone size, V gene, CDR3 DNA, CDR3 protein. D genes are given only for firm matches. Some rows have no size entry. The others give once, few or many, or a class for an expanded clone.

TRBJ2-7,-,few,TRBV15,TGTGCCACCAGCAGAGGAGGGTACTACAAGCAGTACTTC,CATSRGGYYKQYF
TRBJ1-3,-,many,TRBV5-1,TGTGCCAGCAGCTTCTCCAGGACCTCTGGAAACACCATATATTTT,CASSFSRTSGNTIYF
TRBJ2-7,TRBD1,many,TRBV5-1,TGCGCCAGCAGCCTGCGGGACAGGGCAAACGAGCAGTACTTC,CASSLRDRANEQYF
TRBJ1-1,TRBD1,many,TRBV4-1,TGCGCCAGCAGCCTACGGACAGGGGGGAACACTGAAGCTTTCTTT,CASSLRTGGNTEAFF
TRBJ2-1,TRBD2,once,TRBV11-2,TGTGCCAGCAGCTTAGAGGGACTAGCGGGGTCCTACAATGAGCAGTTCTTC,CASSLEGLAGSYNEQFF
TRBJ2-3,-,many,TRBV10-3,TGTGCCATCAGAGGGCTAGGGAGCACAGATACGCAGTATTTT,CAIRGLGSTDTQYF
TRBJ2-7,TRBD1,many,TRBV9,TGTGCCAGCAGCGTAGACGGGACAGGGTCCTACGAGCAGTACTTC,CASSVDGTGSYEQYF
TRBJ2-2,TRBD1,many,TRBV12-3/TRBV12-4,TGTGCCAGCAATGACAGGGAATACACCGGGGAGCTGTTTTTT,CASNDREYTGELFF
TRBJ1-5,-,many,TRBV20-1,TGCAGTGCTAGAGAAGGACAATATAGCAATCAGCCCCAGCATTTT,CSAREGQYSNQPQHF
TRBJ2-1,TRBD1,-,TRBV30,TGTGCCTGGAGCGGGACAGTCAATGAGCAGTTCTTC,CAWSGTVNEQFF
TRBJ2-1,-,many,TRBV11-3,TGTGCCAGCAGCTTAGACCCTCGGGGACACTACAATGAGCAGTTCTTC,CASSLDPRGHYNEQFF
TRBJ2-4,-,-,TRBV3-1,TGTGCCAGCAGCCAAGATGGGAGGGGGGCATCAGCCAAAAACATTCAGTACTTC,CASSQDGRGASAKNIQYF
TRBJ2-3,-,-,TRBV19,TGTGCCAGTAGTTCCCCACGTAGGGCAGATACGCAGTATTTT,CASSSPRRADTQYF
TRBJ2-5,-,many,TRBV12-3/TRBV12-4,TGTGCCAGCAGTTTGACGAAAGGAGAGACCCAGTACTTC,CASSLTKGETQYF
TRBJ2-7,-,-,TRBV5-4,TGTGCCAGCAGCTTGGACGGGAAGATCTACGAGCAGTACTTC,CASSLDGKIYEQYF
TRBJ1-6,-,few,TRBV6-1,TGTGCCAGCAGCAGGGGAGGGGTCAACGATAATTCACCCCTCCACTTT,CASSRGGVNDNSPLHF
TRBJ2-7,TRBD1,many,TRBV4-2,TGTGCCAGCAGCCAAAGGGACAGCGGCTACGAGCAGTACTTC,CASSQRDSGYEQYF
TRBJ2-3,TRBD2,many,TRBV29-1,TGCAGCCTCGGGACTAGCCTCACCGTGGATACGCAGTATTTT,CSLGTSLTVDTQYF
TRBJ2-3,TRBD1,many,TRBV5-4,TGTGCCAGCACTCCGACGACAGGGCCCCACACAGATACGCAGTATTTT,CASTPTTGPHTDTQYF
TRBJ2-7,TRBD2,many,TRBV20-1,TGCAGTGCAAAGAGCGGGATCCCCTACGAGCAGTACTTC,CSAKSGIPYEQYF
TRBJ1-5,-,-,TRBV6-1,TGTGCCAGCAGTCCCGTTCGGTCAGGTAGCAATCAGCCCCAGCATTTT,CASSPVRSGSNQPQHF
TRBJ2-3,TRBD2,-,TRBV6-5,TGTGCCAGCAGTTACGCAGCGGGAGTTCCGGATACGCAGTATTTT,CASSYAAGVPDTQYF
TRBJ2-1,-,-,TRBV30,TGTGCCGGGGGGGCCGGTGAGCAGTTCTTC,CAGGAGEQFF
TRBJ2-5,TRBD1,few,TRBV6-1,TGTGCCAGCAGTATCCGGGACAGCCAAGAGACCCAGTACTTC,CASSIRDSQETQYF
TRBJ1-6,-,many,TRBV20-1,TGCAGTGCTCCACAGGGTCTCCCCTCCTATAATTCACCCCTCCACTTT,CSAPQGLPSYNSPLHF
TRBJ2-5,TRBD1,many,TRBV5-1,TGTGCCAGCAGCATCCTGGACAGGACTCAAGAGACCCAGTACTTC,CASSILDRTQETQYF
TRBJ2-1,-,-,TRBV19,TGTGCCAGTAGTATAGCTAGCATGGGCTACTACAATGAGCAGTTCTTC,CASSIASMGYYNEQFF
TRBJ1-4,-,few,TRBV19,TGTGCCAGTAGGATACGTGTGGGGACAACAAATGAAAAACTGTTTTTT,CASRIRVGTTNEKLFF
TRBJ2-5,TRBD1,-,TRBV24-1,TGTGCCACCAGTGACCAGACAGGGGGAAGTGAGACCCAGTACTTC,CATSDQTGGSETQYF
TRBJ2-1,-,many,TRBV6-1,TGTGCCAGTTACGACTCCTACAATGAGCAGTTCTTC,CASYDSYNEQFF
TRBJ2-5,-,many,TRBV20-1,TGCAGTGCCCGAGGGGGGGCGCGGTACCAAGAGACCCAGTACTTC,CSARGGARYQETQYF
TRBJ2-3,-,many,TRBV28,TGTGCCAGCAGTTCCCCCGCAGGCGCAAGCACAGATACGCAGTATTTT,CASSSPAGASTDTQYF
TRBJ1-5,TRBD1,many,TRBV14,TGTGCCAGCAGCCAAGGACAGGGCCTCCATTGGCCCCAGCATTTT,CASSQGQGLHWPQHF
TRBJ2-4,-,many,TRBV2,TGTGCCAGCAGTGTAATGGGGGCTCTAGCCAAAAACATTCAGTACTTC,CASSVMGALAKNIQYF
TRBJ2-4,-,few,TRBV6-2/TRBV6-3,TGTGCCAGCAGTTACTCGATGGGAAACATTCAGTACTTC,CASSYSMGNIQYF
TRBJ2-1,-,many,TRBV6-1,TGTGCCAGCAGTGAATCCAGTTACAATGAGCAGTTCTTC,CASSESSYNEQFF